This passage covers 15 T cell receptor beta chains from one sample sequenced in a study of vaccination and CD4 T cells after COVID-19 (dated 2022 in TCRdb). Library preparation used PCR. TCRdb shows the sequencer as Illumina iSeq 100. DNA from cultured CD4+ T cells underwent TCR sequencing with the Oncomine TCR Beta short-read assay at the Johns Hopkins FTIC core. TCRdb passed the public sequencing reads through fastp at Q25 and MiXCR, retaining productive beta sequences. Rows matching on CDR3 protein sequence are summarized as one entry with the most common DNA and genes. The sample yields some 10,000 distinct CDR3 sequences; about 45% were counted once. The leading ten clones occupy about a fifth of the sample. These receptors lack a known antigen. The sample's treatment or condition label is to be understood as: roughly 10-day PBMC culture with coronavirus spike peptide pools or control peptides (ViraFEST assay).

Sequencing was carried out using CD4+ T cells from blood, cultured in vitro. These receptor sequences come from a human donor who had recovered from COVID-19.

This clonotype has a handful of counts. The chain is built from TRBV12-3 or TRBV12-4 and TRBJ1-3, with 9 bases aligning to TRBD1. Trimming removed 6 bases from V and 4 bases from J; junction bases left unmatched: 4. The CDR3 is 14 residues long. The CDR3 protein is CASRPDRGGNTIYF. DNA for the CDR3: TGTGCCAGCAGACCGGACAGGGGCGGAAACACCATATATTTT.

The chain links TRBV7-2 to TRBJ2-1; weak D call: TRBD2 (5 bases). Trimming removed 7 bases at V and 3 bases at J, with 7 bases between. The CDR3 extends over 12 amino acids. CDR1 and CDR2 (germline): SGHTA, FQGNSA. This CDR3 reads CASTTSYNEQFF. DNA for the CDR3: TGTGCCAGCACCACTAGCTACAATGAGCAGTTCTTC.

The CDR3 sequence is CAWSRDRASGNTIYF. The CDR3 DNA is TGTGCCTGGAGTCGGGACAGAGCCTCTGGAAACACCATATATTTT. The chain carries TRBV30 and TRBJ1-3; TRBD1 agrees at 7 bases. Germline assignment: CDR1 GTSNPN and CDR2 SVGIG (reference sequence). CDR3 size: 15 residues. The V and J ends lost 2 bases and 0 bases, in that order; junction bases with no gene match: 4.

In nucleotides, the CDR3 is TGTGCCAGCAGTTTATGGGAGAACACTGAAGCTTTCTTT. This codes for CASSLWENTEAFF. This sequence joins TRBV27 and TRBJ1-1; D unclear. CDR1 and CDR2 from the germline V gene are MNHEY and SMNVEV (reference sequence). V lost 1 base and J lost 1, with 4 bases in between. This CDR3 contains 13 residues.

A few counts support this clonotype. This chain links TRBV6-1 with TRBJ1-3, with D unresolved. Deletions cut 6 bases from V and 0 bases from J, with 9 bases between. Germline loops: CDR1 MNHNS, CDR2 SASEGT. The CDR3 has 14 residues. The CDR3 coding sequence is TGTGCCAGCAGAGTCTCCCCCTCTGGAAACACCATATATTTT. Amino acids: CASRVSPSGNTIYF.

In the case of this clonotype: The junction departs from germline at one end; a sequencing error may be responsible. The genes are TRBV7-7 and TRBJ2-5; tentatively, D is TRBD2 (6 bases). This CDR3 is built from 12 residues. Germline lookup yields CDR1 SSHAT and CDR2 FNYEAQ (reference sequence). The CDR3 DNA reads as TGTGCCAGAAGCTTAGGAGGGGAGACCCAGTACTTC. It codes for CARSLGGETQYF.

The sample holds a few counts of this clonotype. This sequence joins TRBV20-1 and TRBJ1-1; 9 bases map to TRBD1. The CDR3 loop spans 15 amino acids. The V and J ends lost 1 base and 6 bases, in that order; junction bases with no gene match: 9. The germline V gene has CDR1 DFQATT and CDR2 SNEGSKA (reference sequence). This CDR3 reads CSARVGTGRVAEAFF. DNA of the CDR3: TGCAGTGCTAGAGTAGGGACAGGGAGAGTTGCTGAAGCTTTCTTT.

The chain couples TRBV7-8 to TRBJ2-7, with D perhaps matching TRBD1 or TRBD2 (6 bases each). V was cut by 3 bases and J by 5 bases, with 14 bases left in between. This CDR3 is built from 14 residues. Germline CDR1 and CDR2: SGHVS and FQNEAQ. The DNA for the CDR3 is TGTGCCAGCAGCTTGGTACAGGGAGGAAACGAGCAGTACTTC. It specifies CASSLVQGGNEQYF. Filled out from reference TRBV7-8 and TRBJ2-7, the complete variable domain reads GAGVSQSPRYKVAKRGQDVALRCDPISGHVSLFWYQQALGQGPEFLTYFQNEAQLDKSGLPSDRFFAERPEGSVSTLKIQRTQQEDSAVYLCASSLVQGGNEQYFGPGTRLTVT.

CDR3 in DNA: TGTGCCAGCAGTCGGGGACTAGCGGGGGCGAATGAGCAGTTCTTC. This translates into CASSRGLAGANEQFF. The chain carries TRBV6-2 or TRBV6-3 and TRBJ2-1, with 14 bases identical to TRBD2. The V and J ends lost 5 bases and 7 bases, in that order; junction bases with no gene match: 4. The CDR3 covers 15 residues. CDR1 is MNHEY, CDR2 SVGEGT, per germline.

In this sample, this clonotype turned up a few times. The chain recombines TRBV20-1 with TRBJ2-3; TRBD2 matches at 13 bases. CDR3 length equals 15 residues. Germline V lookup: CDR1 DFQATT, CDR2 SNEGSKA (reference sequence). J gave up 8 bases and V 6 bases, and 11 bases lay outside the gene matches. The CDR3 bases are TGCAGTGCCCCCCTGACTAGCGGGGGGTCGGGTACGCAGTATTTT. Protein product: CSAPLTSGGSGTQYF.

J is TRBJ1-5 and V is TRBV19; D gene uncertain. Deletions cut 3 bases from V and 6 bases from J, with 18 bases between. CDR1 is LNHDA, CDR2 SQIVND, per germline (reference sequence). The CDR3 loop spans 16 amino acids. CDR3 bases: TGTGCCAGTAGTATCCTTGGAGGGATGTCGGGTCAGCCCCAGCATTTT. It translates to CASSILGGMSGQPQHF.

The V gene is TRBV12-3 or TRBV12-4, the J gene TRBJ2-5, with a tentative D call TRBD1 (6 bases). The CDR3 loop spans 14 amino acids. V lost 6 bases and J lost 1, with 12 bases in between. Here the CDR3 reads CASRLTGSQETQYF. CDR3 in DNA: TGTGCCAGCAGGCTGACAGGTTCCCAAGAGACCCAGTACTTC.

The chain joins TRBV5-6 to TRBJ1-2, with D hard to call. The length of the CDR3 is 14 residues. Germline V lookup: CDR1 SGHDT, CDR2 YYEEEE. V lost 4 bases and J 5 bases, leaving 15 bases between the germline ends. The CDR3 sequence: CASSGAGRWYGYTF. CDR3 in DNA: TGTGCCAGCAGCGGCGCGGGCAGGTGGTATGGCTACACCTTC.

This clonotype came up a few times. This chain links TRBV15 with TRBJ1-6, with 7 bases that match TRBD1. V dropped 0 bases and J dropped 7; count of bases not matched to a gene: 3. This CDR3 comprises 15 residues. The germline gives CDR1 LNHNV, CDR2 YYDKDF (reference sequence). CDR3 sequence reads: CATSRDPGGNSPLHF. The CDR3 DNA follows: TGTGCCACCAGCAGAGATCCAGGGGGGAATTCACCCCTCCACTTT. Based on the CDR3 plus reference TRBV15 and TRBJ1-6, the full variable domain is DAMVIQNPRYQVTQFGKPVTLSCSQTLNHNVMYWYQQKSSQAPKLLFHYYDKDFNNEADTPDNFQSRRPNTSFCFLDIRSPGLGDTAMYLCATSRDPGGNSPLHFGNGTRLTVT.

This clonotype qualifies as medium-sized. The V call is TRBV7-2, the J call TRBJ1-1; 8 nucleotides match TRBD1. The germline V gene has CDR1 SGHTA and CDR2 FQGNSA. The CDR3 consists of 14 residues. V lost 0 bases, J lost 5 bases, and 2 bases stayed unmatched. CDR3: CASSLAHRGTEAFF. CDR3 in DNA: TGTGCCAGCAGCTTAGCGCACAGGGGGACTGAAGCTTTCTTT. Combining the CDR3 with reference TRBV7-2 and TRBJ1-1 gives the whole variable domain GAGVSQSPSNKVTEKGKDVELRCDPISGHTALYWYRQSLGQGLEFLIYFQGNSAPDKSGLPSDRFSAERTGGSVSTLTIQRTQQEDSAVYLCASSLAHRGTEAFFGQGTRLTVV.